The 9 T cell receptor beta chains below come from one sample, sequenced in a study of technical replicates of blood from a handful of donors (dated 2017 in TCRdb). The library was produced with the immunoSEQ multiplex PCR assay. TCRdb holds this immuneACCESS table with in-frame rearrangements only. Some clones are missing; in checked studies, unresolved V genes explain under half, and the rest has no known cause. For this sample there are about 56,000 clones; 80% to 95% appear just once. Of the sample, 4.3% falls within the top ten clones. Sequenced sample: PBMCs. These receptors all stem from a human donor in good health. Some clones in this sample may be carry-over from other donors' samples.

The V call is TRBV9, the J call TRBJ2-1; no definite D call. V lost 0 bases and J 1 base, leaving 8 bases between the germline ends. The CDR3 spans 15 residues. Per germline, CDR1 SGDLS and CDR2 YYNGEE. This chain's CDR3 is CASSVAGLSYNEQFF. The CDR3 bases are TGTGCCAGCAGCGTAGCGGGTTTGTCCTACAATGAGCAGTTCTTC.

The chain combines TRBV4-3 with TRBJ2-7; D might be TRBD1 (6 bases). The CDR3 is 13 residues long. Looked up from germline, CDR1 is LGHNA and CDR2 is YSLEER. V shed 0 bases and J shed 4 bases, with 7 bases lying between them. CDR3 sequence: CASSQETGYEQYF. In DNA, the CDR3 is TGCGCCAGCAGCCAAGAAACAGGGTACGAGCAGTACTTC.

This rearrangement joins TRBV7-8 to TRBJ2-1; D possibly corresponds to TRBD2 (7 bases). V lost 2 bases to trimming and J lost 4 bases, with 21 bases between them. Germline CDR1 reads SGHVS; CDR2 reads FQNEAQ. The CDR3 spans 18 residues. In DNA form, the CDR3 reads TGTGCCAGCAGCTTAAATTCCGGAAGGGGGGGCGGTTACAATGAGCAGTTCTTC. Protein sequence: CASSLNSGRGGGYNEQFF.

The V call is TRBV5-1, the J call TRBJ1-1, with a weak D call TRBD1 (6 bases). V gave up 4 bases and J gave up 7 bases, with 20 bases separating them. This CDR3 is 15 amino acids long. Per the germline V gene, CDR1 is SGHRS and CDR2 is YFSETQ. Here the CDR3 DNA reads TGCGCCAGCAGCCAGGACCAGGGGCTGAGGGGTGAAGCTTTCTTT. Protein sequence: CASSQDQGLRGEAFF.

The V and J genes are TRBV7-9 and TRBJ1-5, with D uncertain. From germline, CDR1 is SEHNR and CDR2 FQNEAQ (reference sequence). CDR3 size: 12 residues. The V and J ends lost 1 base and 7 bases respectively, with 5 bases between them. The CDR3 protein is CASSLGHQPQHF. The CDR3 DNA sequence: TGTGCCAGCAGCTTAGGACACCAGCCCCAGCATTTT.

The CDR3 spells CASSITGEGPNNEQFF. The DNA of the CDR3 is TGTGCCAGTAGTATCACGGGGGAAGGTCCCAACAATGAGCAGTTCTTC. This chain uses TRBV19 with TRBJ2-1, with D possibly TRBD2 on 6 matching bases. The CDR3 has 16 residues. Germline assignment: CDR1 LNHDA and CDR2 SQIVND (reference sequence). V was pared by 3 bases and J by 5 bases, with 17 bases between.

The chain carries TRBV18 and TRBJ2-3, with D possibly being TRBD1 (6 bases). Trimming shortened V by 6 bases and J by 6 bases, and 19 bases separated the two germline ends. Germline V gene sequence: CDR1 KGHSH, CDR2 LQKENI. CDR3 length equals 15 residues. CDR3 coding DNA: TGTGCCAGCTCGACCCTCGCAGGGGAGTTGGATACGCAGTATTTT. Protein product: CASSTLAGELDTQYF.

V gene TRBV5-6 combines with J gene TRBJ2-7, with 9 bases that match TRBD2. This CDR3 is built from 16 residues. CDR1 SGHDT and CDR2 YYEEEE come from the germline V gene. Losses at the gene ends were 1 base for V and 2 bases for J; bases not matched to a gene: 7. The CDR3 bases are TGTGCCAGCAGCTTGTTGCCTAGCGGGGCCACCTACGAGCAGTACTTC. Translation gives CASSLLPSGATYEQYF.

The rearrangement joins TRBV5-6 to TRBJ1-2, with D unresolved. CDR1 is SGHDT, CDR2 YYEEEE, per germline. The CDR3 is 15 amino acids. V shed 6 bases and J shed 7 bases, with 22 bases lying between them. The CDR3 spells CASNLRGIRRGGYTF. Written as DNA, the CDR3 is TGTGCCAGCAACCTGAGAGGGATACGAAGAGGTGGCTACACCTTC.